The 20 T cell receptor beta chains in this list originate from one sample, sequenced in a study of T cell responses to AZD1222 COVID-19 vaccine. Sequencing was performed with immunoSEQ multiplex PCR; in TCRdb, only in-frame clones are kept and a portion is missing. The table records over 100,000 clones, 65% to 90% of them present only once. Sequencing was performed on peripheral blood, taken 28 days after the second dose of the MenACWY control vaccine. The receptor source for this set is an adult who received the MenACWY meningococcal vaccine as a control.

V is TRBV5-1 and J is TRBJ1-3; D not resolved. Germline V CDR1 and CDR2: SGHRS, YFSETQ. Trimming left V 3 bases short and J 0 bases short, with 13 bases between. CDR3 length: 16 residues. The CDR3 nucleotides read TGCGCCAGCAGCTCCGACCCCGTCGGCTCTGGAAACACCATATATTTT. This encodes CASSSDPVGSGNTIYF.

There are a few counts of this clone. The chain joins TRBV28 to TRBJ1-1; unclear D gene. From germline, CDR1 is MDHEN and CDR2 SYDVKM. Trimming left V 6 bases short and J 5 bases short, with 10 bases between. This CDR3 contains 12 residues. The CDR3 protein is CASSPLGTEAFF. In DNA form, the CDR3 reads TGTGCCAGCAGCCCCTTGGGTACTGAAGCTTTCTTT.

The chain combines TRBV18 with TRBJ1-4, with 7 bases matching TRBD1. Germline-derived CDR1 and CDR2 are KGHSH and LQKENI. V gave up 4 bases and J gave up 6 bases; unmatched junction bases: 2. The CDR3 extends over 13 amino acids. CDR3 residues: CASSQGADEKLFF. The CDR3 DNA sequence: TGTGCCAGCTCACAGGGGGCCGATGAAAAACTGTTTTTT.

This clone appeared a few times. The rearrangement uses TRBV21-1 and TRBJ1-2; no check of the table's D call, TRBD1, against the DNA was made. TRBV21-1 has pseudogene status. CDR3 size: 13 residues. The CDR3 reads CASIDRGRWGYTF. The CDR3 DNA follows: TGTGCCAGCATCGACAGGGGGCGCTGGGGCTACACCTTC.

Note on this clone: At one of its ends the junction is not consistent with the germline gene, which may arise from a read error. The gene calls are TRBV6-6 and TRBJ2-1, with unresolved D. Germline V gene data show CDR1 as MNHNY and CDR2 as SVGAGI (reference sequence). The CDR3 consists of 15 residues. CDR3 nucleotides: TGTGCCAGCAGTTTGTCCCCACTCTCCAACAATGAGCAGTTCTTC. Translating gives CASSLSPLSNNEQFF.

In regard to this clone: Different DNA sequences within this sample yield the same CDR3. This chain connects TRBV5-1 to TRBJ2-1; a possible D gene is TRBD2 (5 bases). Deletions cut 5 bases from V and 7 bases from J, with 10 bases between. CDR3 length: 12 amino acids. The germline gives CDR1 SGHRS, CDR2 YFSETQ. The CDR3 coding sequence is TGCGCCAGCAGGTTAGGAGGTAATGAGCAGTTCTTC. It is translated as CASRLGGNEQFF.

A single count supports this clone. This chain links TRBV4-1 with TRBJ1-2; 9 positions agree with TRBD1. CDR3 length: 13 residues. Germline V lookup: CDR1 MGHRA, CDR2 YSYEKL. With 3 bases clipped from V and 5 bases from J, the junction kept 1 base outside the gene matches. The CDR3 DNA is TGCGCCAGCAGCCAGGGACAGGGTTATGGCTACACCTTC. Amino acid sequence: CASSQGQGYGYTF.

The sample holds a few counts of this clone. This sequence joins TRBV21-1 and TRBJ2-7; the table's D call, TRBD2, was not checked against the DNA. TRBV21-1 is annotated as a pseudogene. This CDR3 region has 15 residues. The CDR3 sequence: CASKRGTSVAYEQYF. Written as DNA, the CDR3 is TGTGCCAGCAAAAGGGGGACTAGCGTAGCCTACGAGCAGTACTTC.

The chain links TRBV4-1 to TRBJ1-2; tentatively, D is TRBD1 (6 bases). The CDR3 covers 17 residues. CDR1 and CDR2 from the germline V gene are MGHRA and YSYEKL. Trimming shortened V by 0 bases and J by 0 bases, and 14 bases separated the two germline ends. CDR3 in DNA: TGCGCCAGCAGCCAAGATGGGGGGAAGGGGGCTAACTATGGCTACACCTTC. Protein: CASSQDGGKGANYGYTF.

V usage is TRBV4-1 and J usage is TRBJ2-5; D perhaps matches TRBD2 (6 bases). V was pared by 0 bases and J by 5 bases, with 10 bases between. The CDR3 extends over 14 amino acids. Germline CDR1 reads MGHRA; CDR2 reads YSYEKL. The CDR3 bases are TGCGCCAGCAGCCAAGAACGGGGGTACGAGACCCAGTACTTC. Translated: CASSQERGYETQYF.

Notes on this clone: Other DNA sequences in the sample encode the same CDR3. The J gene is TRBJ2-5, the V gene TRBV27; unclear D gene. CDR1 MNHEY and CDR2 SMNVEV come from the germline V gene (reference sequence). The CDR3 runs to 11 residues. The germline V and J ends were trimmed by 4 bases and 4 bases, with 4 bases remaining between them. The CDR3 bases are TGTGCCAGCAGTTCCAGAGAGACCCAGTACTTC. It specifies CASSSRETQYF.

This clone was recorded once. The chain couples TRBV5-1 to TRBJ1-4; D is unclear. CDR1 is SGHRS and CDR2 is YFSETQ in the germline V gene. The CDR3 sequence is 15 residues long. V was trimmed by 3 bases and J by 5 bases, leaving 14 bases between them. The CDR3 DNA reads TGCGCCAGCAGCTGGGTAGGCGGGGAGAATGAAAAACTGTTTTTT. This codes for CASSWVGGENEKLFF.

This rearrangement joins TRBV5-1 to TRBJ1-2, with no clear D. The V end lost 0 bases, the J end lost 5 bases, and 11 bases lay between the germline ends. The V gene's germline CDR1 is SGHRS and CDR2 YFSETQ. The CDR3 has 14 amino acids. The CDR3 loop reads CASSLEGPYYGYTF. The CDR3 DNA is TGCGCCAGCAGCTTGGAAGGGCCCTATTATGGCTACACCTTC.

This clone was picked up a small number of times. The rearrangement joins TRBV20-1 to TRBJ1-5, with 7 bases fitting TRBD1. CDR3 length: 16 amino acids. Germline V gene lookup returns CDR1 DFQATT and CDR2 SNEGSKA (reference sequence). With 3 bases clipped from V and 0 bases from J, the junction kept 8 bases outside the gene matches. As DNA, the CDR3 is TGCAGTGCTAGTGAGACAGGGCCTTATAGCAATCAGCCCCAGCATTTT. Its protein is CSASETGPYSNQPQHF.

The V gene is TRBV18, the J gene TRBJ1-3; D not certain. Looked up from germline, CDR1 is KGHSH and CDR2 is LQKENI. V was shortened by 1 base and J by 0 bases, with 16 bases between the two germline ends. CDR3 length equals 18 residues. CDR3 bases: TGTGCCAGCTCACCACTCAAGGCCACTACAAGCTCTGGAAACACCATATATTTT. Its protein product is CASSPLKATTSSGNTIYF.

The chain combines TRBV6-5 with TRBJ2-7; D perhaps matches TRBD2 (6 bases). This CDR3 has 13 residues. V lost 5 bases to trimming and J lost 2 bases, with 10 bases between them. Germline V gives CDR1 MNHEY, CDR2 SVGAGI. This CDR3 reads CASSSRETYEQYF. The CDR3 DNA reads TGTGCCAGCAGTAGTCGGGAGACCTACGAGCAGTACTTC.

This clone was observed a handful of times. V gene TRBV4-1 combines with J gene TRBJ1-5, with TRBD1 identical over 7 bases. J gave up 4 bases and V 3 bases, and 6 bases lay outside the gene matches. This CDR3 is 15 amino acids long. In germline, CDR1 is MGHRA, CDR2 YSYEKL. As DNA, the CDR3 is TGCGCCAGCAGCCAGACAGGGTCTGGGAATCAGCCCCAGCATTTT. Translating it yields CASSQTGSGNQPQHF.

This chain joins TRBV2 and TRBJ2-4; 10 positions agree with TRBD1. The CDR3 runs 15 residues. After removal of 8 bases from V and 6 bases from J, the junction contained 10 bases not matched to a gene. Germline V gives CDR1 SNHLY, CDR2 FYNNEI. CDR3 DNA sequence: TGTGCCAGCGGGACAGGGGCAAGATGGGTAAACATTCAGTACTTC. Translating it yields CASGTGARWVNIQYF.

A single count supports this clone. The chain uses TRBV5-1 and TRBJ2-5; weak D call: TRBD1 (6 bases). The CDR3 is 14 amino acids. The germline V gene has CDR1 SGHRS and CDR2 YFSETQ. V was clipped by 0 bases and J by 1 base, with 7 bases between them. The CDR3 bases are TGCGCCAGCAGCTTGGGGACAGTCCAAGAGACCCAGTACTTC. This translates into CASSLGTVQETQYF.

V and J are TRBV20-1 and TRBJ2-3, with 8 bases lining up with TRBD2. This CDR3 spans 15 amino acids. Germline V lookup: CDR1 DFQATT, CDR2 SNEGSKA (reference sequence). After removal of 3 bases from V and 3 bases from J, the junction contained 8 bases not matched to a gene. This CDR3 reads CSASWTSSPTDTQYF. CDR3 in DNA: TGCAGTGCTAGTTGGACTAGCTCTCCTACAGATACGCAGTATTTT.